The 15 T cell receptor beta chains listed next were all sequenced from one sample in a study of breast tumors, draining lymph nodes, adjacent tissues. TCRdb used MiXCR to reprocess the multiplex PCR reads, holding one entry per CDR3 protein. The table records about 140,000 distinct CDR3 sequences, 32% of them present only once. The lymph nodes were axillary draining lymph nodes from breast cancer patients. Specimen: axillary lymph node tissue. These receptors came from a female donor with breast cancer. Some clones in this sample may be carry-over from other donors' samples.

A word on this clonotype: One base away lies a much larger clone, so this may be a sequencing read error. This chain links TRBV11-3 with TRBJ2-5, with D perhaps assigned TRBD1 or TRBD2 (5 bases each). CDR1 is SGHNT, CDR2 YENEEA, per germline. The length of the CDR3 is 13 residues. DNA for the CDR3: TGTGCCAGCAGCCCCGGGACCCAAGCGACCCAGTACTTC. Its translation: CASSPGTQATQYF. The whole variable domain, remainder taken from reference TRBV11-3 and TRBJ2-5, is EAGVVQSPRYKIIEKKQPVAFWCNPISGHNTLYWYLQNLGQGPELLIRYENEEAVDDSQLPKDRFSAERLKGVDSTLKIQPAELGDSAVYLCASSPGTQATQYFGPGTRLLVL.

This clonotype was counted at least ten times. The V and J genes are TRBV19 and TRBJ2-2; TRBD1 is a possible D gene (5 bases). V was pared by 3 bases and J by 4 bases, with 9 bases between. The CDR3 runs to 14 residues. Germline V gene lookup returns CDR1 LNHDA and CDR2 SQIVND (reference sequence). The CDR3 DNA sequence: TGTGCCAGTAGTATCCAGGGAACCACCGGGGAGCTGTTTTTT. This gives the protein CASSIQGTTGELFF.

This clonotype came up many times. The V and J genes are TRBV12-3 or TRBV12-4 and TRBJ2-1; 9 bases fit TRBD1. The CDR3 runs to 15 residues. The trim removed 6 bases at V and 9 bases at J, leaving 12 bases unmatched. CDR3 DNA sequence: TGTGCCAGCAGGGGGGGGGACAGGGTAGCTGGTGAGCAGTTCTTC. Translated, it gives CASRGGDRVAGEQFF.

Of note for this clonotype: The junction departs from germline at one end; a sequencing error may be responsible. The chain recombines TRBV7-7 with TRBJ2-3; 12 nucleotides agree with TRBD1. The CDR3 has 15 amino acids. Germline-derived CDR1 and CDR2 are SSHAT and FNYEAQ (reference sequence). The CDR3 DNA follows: TGTGCTAGCAGCCCCGGGACAGGGGGCATAGATGCGCGGTATTTT. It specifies CASSPGTGGIDARYF.

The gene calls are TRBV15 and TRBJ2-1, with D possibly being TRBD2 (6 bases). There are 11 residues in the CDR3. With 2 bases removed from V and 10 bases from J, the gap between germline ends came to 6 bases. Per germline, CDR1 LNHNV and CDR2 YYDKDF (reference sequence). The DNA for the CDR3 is TGTGCCACCAGCAGACTAGCGGAGCAGTTCTTC. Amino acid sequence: CATSRLAEQFF.

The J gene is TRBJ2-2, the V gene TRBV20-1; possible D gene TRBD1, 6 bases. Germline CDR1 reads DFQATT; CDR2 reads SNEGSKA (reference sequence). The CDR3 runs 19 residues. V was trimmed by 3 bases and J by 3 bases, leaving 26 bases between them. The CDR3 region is CSASYRVGSGQLDTGELFF. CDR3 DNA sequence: TGCAGTGCTAGCTACAGGGTCGGGTCAGGGCAGTTGGACACCGGGGAGCTGTTTTTT.

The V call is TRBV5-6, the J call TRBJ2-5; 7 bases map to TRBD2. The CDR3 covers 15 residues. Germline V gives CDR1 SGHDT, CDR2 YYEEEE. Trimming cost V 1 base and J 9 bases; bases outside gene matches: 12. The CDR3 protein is CASSLFGAGLRAQYF. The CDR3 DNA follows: TGTGCCAGCAGCTTGTTCGGGGCGGGACTAAGGGCCCAGTACTTC. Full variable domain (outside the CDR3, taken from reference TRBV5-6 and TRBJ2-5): DAGVTQSPTHLIKTRGQQVTLRCSPKSGHDTVSWYQQALGQGPQFIFQYYEEEERQRGNFPDRFSGHQFPNYSSELNVNALLLGDSALYLCASSLFGAGLRAQYFGPGTRLLVL.

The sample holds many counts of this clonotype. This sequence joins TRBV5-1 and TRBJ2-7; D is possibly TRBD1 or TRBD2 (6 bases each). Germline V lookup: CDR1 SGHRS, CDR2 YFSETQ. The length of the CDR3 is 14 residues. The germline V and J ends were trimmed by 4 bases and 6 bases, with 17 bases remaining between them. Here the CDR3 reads CASSPTGGIVEQYF. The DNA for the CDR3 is TGCGCCAGCAGCCCGACCGGGGGCATTGTCGAGCAGTACTTC.

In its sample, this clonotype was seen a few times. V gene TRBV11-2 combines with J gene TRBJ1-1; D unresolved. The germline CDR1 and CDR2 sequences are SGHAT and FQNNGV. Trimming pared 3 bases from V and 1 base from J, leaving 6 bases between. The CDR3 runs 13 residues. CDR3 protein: CASSFTSNTEAFF. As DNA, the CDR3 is TGTGCCAGCAGCTTTACGTCGAACACTGAAGCTTTCTTT.

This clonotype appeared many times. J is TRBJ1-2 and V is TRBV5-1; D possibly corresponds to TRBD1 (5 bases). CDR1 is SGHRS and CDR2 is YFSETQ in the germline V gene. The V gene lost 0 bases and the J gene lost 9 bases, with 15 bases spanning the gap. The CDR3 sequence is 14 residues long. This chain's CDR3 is CASSLVPGSESYTF. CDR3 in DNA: TGCGCCAGCAGCTTGGTTCCAGGGAGTGAGAGCTACACCTTC.

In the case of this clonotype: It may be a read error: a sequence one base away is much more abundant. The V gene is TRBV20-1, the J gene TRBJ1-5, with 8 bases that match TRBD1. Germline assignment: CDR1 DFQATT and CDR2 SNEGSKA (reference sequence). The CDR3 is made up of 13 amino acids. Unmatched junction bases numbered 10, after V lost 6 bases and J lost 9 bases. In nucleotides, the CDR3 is TGCAGTGCCCGGGACAGGCACCCCACGCCCCAGCATTTT. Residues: CSARDRHPTPQHF.

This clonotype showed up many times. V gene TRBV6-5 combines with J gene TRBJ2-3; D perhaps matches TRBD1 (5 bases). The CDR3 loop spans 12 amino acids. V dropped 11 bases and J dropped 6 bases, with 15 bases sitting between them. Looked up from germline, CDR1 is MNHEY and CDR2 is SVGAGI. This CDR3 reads CAVGLPRDTQYF. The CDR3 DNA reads TGTGCCGTGGGGCTCCCGAGGGATACGCAGTATTTT.

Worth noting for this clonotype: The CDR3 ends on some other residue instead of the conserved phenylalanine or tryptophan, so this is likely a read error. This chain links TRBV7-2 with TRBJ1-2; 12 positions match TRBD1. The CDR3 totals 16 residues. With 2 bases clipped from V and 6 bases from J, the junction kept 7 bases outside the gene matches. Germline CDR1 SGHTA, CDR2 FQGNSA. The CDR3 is CASSLPQGTGGDGYTL. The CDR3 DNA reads TGTGCCAGCAGCTTACCGCAGGGGACAGGGGGCGATGGCTACACCCTC.

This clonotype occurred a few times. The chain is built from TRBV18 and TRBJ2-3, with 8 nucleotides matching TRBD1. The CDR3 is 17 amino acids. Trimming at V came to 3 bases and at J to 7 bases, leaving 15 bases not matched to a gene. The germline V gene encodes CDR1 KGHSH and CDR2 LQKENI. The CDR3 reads CASSPGQPGGLINTQYF. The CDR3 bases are TGTGCCAGCTCACCGGGACAGCCAGGGGGCCTGATAAATACGCAGTATTTT. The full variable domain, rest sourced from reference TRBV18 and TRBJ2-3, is NAGVMQNPRHLVRRRGQEARLRCSPMKGHSHVYWYRQLPEEGLKFMVYLQKENIIDESGMPKERFSAEFPKEGPSILRIQQVVRGDSAAYFCASSPGQPGGLINTQYFGPGTRLTVL.

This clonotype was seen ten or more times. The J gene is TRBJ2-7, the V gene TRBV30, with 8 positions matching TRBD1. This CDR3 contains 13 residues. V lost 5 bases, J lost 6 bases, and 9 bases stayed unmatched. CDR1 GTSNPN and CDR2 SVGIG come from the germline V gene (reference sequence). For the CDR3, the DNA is TGTGCCTGGGGGGGGACAGGATCGTTCGAGCAGTACTTC. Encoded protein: CAWGGTGSFEQYF.